Detailed here is one T cell receptor (beta chain). What it recognizes is unknown. CDR3 length equals 16 residues. The trim removed 5 bases at V and 8 bases at J, leaving 15 bases unmatched. The germline CDR1 and CDR2 sequences are SEHNR and FQNEAQ (reference sequence). The data originate from a study of Ad26.COV2.S vaccination and SARS-CoV-2 variants. Background on the study: The vaccine Ad26.COV2.S was put into the muscle once, or twice with 56 days between.

Notes on the study in general: Placebo and vaccine recipients had non-spike TCR breadth that was similar. Vaccine recipients had higher spike-specific TCR breadth than placebo recipients.

Sequencing used immunoSEQ multiplex PCR; TCRdb keeps in-frame clones, though not all of them. The sample contains about 350,000 clones, about 87% of which appear only once. The sample's treatment: approximately 18 received Ad26.COV2.S at low or high dose, single or two shots; about 5 received placebo; per-sample allocation not given. Day 63 following the first vaccine or placebo injection was when the samples were taken. This sequence joins TRBV7-9 and TRBJ1-2; 9 bases match TRBD1. This TCR came from a person aged 18 to 59 who received the Ad26.COV2.S COVID-19 vaccine or a placebo. Here the sequenced sample was peripheral blood, taken in a trial of Ad26.COV2.S vaccine versus placebo. Here the CDR3 reads CASSLAGTGIEKGYTF. Here the CDR3 DNA reads TGTGCCAGCAGCCTGGCCGGGACAGGGATAGAAAAGGGCTACACCTTC.